This is a list of T cell receptor beta chains from one sample in a study of cytomegalovirus exposure and HLA in healthy donors. Libraries were prepared by immunoSEQ multiplex PCR; TCRdb keeps only in-frame clonotypes and omits some of them. The sample holds some 100,000 clones; around 85% are singletons and the top ten take roughly 1.1%. The specimen sequenced was PBMCs. The source is a girl aged 2 to 9 in good health and CMV-seropositive. Both conserved end residues are part of each CDR3. Fields, in order: J gene, clone size, CDR3 length, D gene, V gene, CDR3 protein, CDR3 DNA. The D gene is left open where the match is weak. Not all rows give a size; the values are once, few, many and, for expanded clones, a class.

>TRBJ1-4|-|14|-|TRBV27
CASSSGFNNEKLFF
TGTGCCAGCAGTTCCGGGTTTAATAATGAAAAACTGTTTTTT
>TRBJ2-1|-|17|-|TRBV10-3
CAIRRTGLPSSYNEQFF
TGTGCCATCAGGCGGACAGGACTACCAAGCTCCTACAATGAGCAGTTCTTC
>TRBJ2-1|-|18|TRBD2|TRBV5-1
CASSYGLAGGLQYNEQFF
TGCGCCAGCAGCTACGGACTAGCGGGAGGCCTCCAATACAATGAGCAGTTCTTC
>TRBJ2-1|-|15|-|TRBV2
CASRSAHSSYNEQFF
TGTGCCAGCAGGTCGGCGCACAGCTCCTACAATGAGCAGTTCTTC
>TRBJ1-4|-|16|-|TRBV4-1
CASSQDWPPTNEKLFF
TGCGCCAGCAGCCAAGATTGGCCACCAACTAATGAAAAACTGTTTTTT
>TRBJ2-7|-|15|-|TRBV27
CASRAPGLDITKQYF
TGTGCCAGCAGGGCCCCGGGACTCGACATCACAAAGCAGTACTTC
>TRBJ2-1|-|13|TRBD1|TRBV2
CASSGTGLGEQFF
TGTGCCAGCAGTGGGACAGGGCTGGGAGAGCAGTTCTTC
>TRBJ1-2|-|14|TRBD1|TRBV6-5
CASSPTGVVYGYTF
TGTGCCAGCAGTCCGACAGGGGTGGTCTATGGCTACACCTTC
>TRBJ2-5|-|14|-|TRBV7-7
CASSLATVGETQYF
TGTGCCAGCAGCTTAGCCACGGTCGGGGAGACCCAGTACTTC
>TRBJ2-7|-|13|-|TRBV6-5
CASTTPETYEQYF
TGTGCCAGCACCACGCCGGAGACCTACGAGCAGTACTTC
>TRBJ2-5|-|13|TRBD1|TRBV6-5
CASSYGQGETQYF
TGTGCCAGCAGTTATGGACAGGGGGAGACCCAGTACTTC
>TRBJ2-5|once|17|TRBD2|TRBV7-9
CASSLGGLAGGLETQYF
TGTGCCAGCAGCTTAGGAGGCCTAGCGGGAGGTCTGGAGACCCAGTACTTC
>TRBJ1-1|-|14|TRBD1|TRBV6-5
CASRLTGALGEAFF
TGTGCCAGCAGATTGACAGGGGCATTGGGAGAAGCTTTCTTT
>TRBJ2-3|-|17|TRBD2|TRBV9
CASSGNGLAGVRDTQYF
TGTGCCAGCAGCGGCAACGGACTAGCGGGAGTCAGGGATACGCAGTATTTT
>TRBJ1-3|few|13|-|TRBV6-1
CASSGSLGNTIYF
TGTGCCAGCTCAGGGTCTCTGGGAAACACCATATATTTT
>TRBJ2-1|-|17|-|TRBV7-9
CASSLALTRGQYNEQFF
TGTGCCAGCAGCTTAGCGCTTACTCGCGGACAATACAATGAGCAGTTCTTC
>TRBJ2-2|-|15|-|TRBV15
CATSRARSDTGELFF
TGTGCCACCAGCAGAGCTAGAAGCGACACCGGGGAGCTGTTTTTT
>TRBJ1-1|-|12|-|TRBV29-1
CSAAPGNTEAFF
TGCAGCGCCGCACCAGGGAACACTGAAGCTTTCTTT
>TRBJ2-7|-|15|TRBD1|TRBV6-1
CASSEEGTGSHEQYF
TGTGCCAGCAGTGAAGAAGGGACAGGGTCCCACGAGCAGTACTTC
>TRBJ1-1|large|14|-|TRBV4-2
CASSPPGGNTEAFF
TGTGCCAGCAGCCCCCCCGGGGGGAACACTGAAGCTTTCTTT
>TRBJ2-2|few|20|-|TRBV4-2
CASSQETLTRGFVGTGELFF
TGTGCCAGCAGCCAAGAGACCTTAACGAGGGGGTTCGTGGGAACCGGGGAGCTGTTTTTT
>TRBJ2-3|-|15|-|TRBV4-1
CASSEALGGTDTQYF
TGCGCCAGCAGCGAAGCCCTGGGCGGCACAGATACGCAGTATTTT
>TRBJ1-2|-|9|-|TRBV27
CASSPPVTF
TGTGCCAGCAGTCCCCCAGTCACCTTC
>TRBJ2-7|-|17|TRBD1|TRBV9
CASSVGSLSDRNYEQYF
TGTGCCAGCAGCGTAGGTTCCCTGTCGGACAGGAATTACGAGCAGTACTTC
>TRBJ1-2|-|13|-|TRBV29-1
CSASGTSNYGYTF
TGCAGCGCATCCGGGACATCAAACTATGGCTACACCTTC